Below, 4 T cell receptor beta chains from the same sample are listed, as sequenced in a study of T cell repertoires in cytomegalovirus infection. Each CDR3 protein gets one entry after TCRdb re-called the reads with MiXCR. Among approximately 550,000 distinct CDR3 sequences listed, about 15% were seen once. Input material: CD8+ T cells from PBMCs. These receptors were collected from a human donor in good health (CMV status not recorded). Some clones in this sample may be carry-over from other donors' samples.

This clonotype appeared many times. This chain joins TRBV7-9 and TRBJ1-2, with D possibly being TRBD1 (5 bases). V lost 4 bases, J lost 5 bases, and 11 bases lay in between. CDR1 is SEHNR and CDR2 is FQNEAQ in the germline V gene (reference sequence). The CDR3 is made up of 13 amino acids. As DNA, the CDR3 is TGTGCCAGCAGCTCGGGGGGAAGGTATGGCTACACCTTC. Protein sequence: CASSSGGRYGYTF.

This clonotype showed up just once. V gene TRBV5-4 combines with J gene TRBJ2-2; either TRBD1 or TRBD2 may supply D (5 bases each). Trimming cost V 4 bases and J 0 bases, with 19 bases left between them. Germline assignment: CDR1 SGHNT and CDR2 YYREEE (reference sequence). The CDR3 sequence is 18 residues long. The CDR3 region has the DNA TGTGCCAGCAGCAGATTGCTCGGGGCACAATCGAACACCGGGGAGCTGTTTTTT. Its translation is CASSRLLGAQSNTGELFF.

The sample holds many counts of this clonotype. This chain connects TRBV7-9 to TRBJ1-1, with D possibly matching TRBD1 (5 bases). Germline V gene sequence: CDR1 SEHNR, CDR2 FQNEAQ (reference sequence). Trimming stripped 7 bases from V and 1 base from J, with 13 bases between. The CDR3 loop spans 14 amino acids. The CDR3 loop reads CASTSTRANTEAFF. CDR3 nucleotides: TGTGCCAGCACCTCTACCAGGGCGAACACTGAAGCTTTCTTT.

This clonotype was counted ten times or more. The chain recombines TRBV19 with TRBJ1-1; TRBD1 aligns across 9 bases. The germline V gene encodes CDR1 LNHDA and CDR2 SQIVND (reference sequence). Losses at the gene ends were 3 bases for V and 3 bases for J; bases not matched to a gene: 5. The CDR3 sequence is 15 residues long. CDR3 DNA sequence: TGTGCCAGTAGTATGGTCTGGACAGGGGACACTGAAGCTTTCTTT. Translating gives CASSMVWTGDTEAFF. Supplemented by reference TRBV19 and TRBJ1-1, the full variable domain reads DGGITQSPKYLFRKEGQNVTLSCEQNLNHDAMYWYRQDPGQGLRLIYYSQIVNDFQKGDIAEGYSVSREKKESFPLTVTSAQKNPTAFYLCASSMVWTGDTEAFFGQGTRLTVV.